This T cell receptor (beta chain) was captured in a study of graft-versus-host responses after intestinal transplantation. At the level of the study: The study gave all recipients anti-thymocyte globulin induction, then tacrolimus and steroids for 2 to 3 years.

General observations from the study: Recipient marrow harbored GvH clones, some of which surfaced first in ileum or blood. The study associated peak circulating GvH clone levels with early post-transplant HvG declines.

In the case of this clone: What it binds is unknown.

The CDR3 is 13 residues long. V gave up 1 base and J gave up 5 bases, with 8 bases separating them. CDR1 SNHLY and CDR2 FYNNEI come from the germline V gene. Sequencing was performed with immunoSEQ multiplex PCR; in TCRdb, only in-frame clones are kept and a portion is missing. Among fewer than 95,000 clones listed, 90% to 95% were seen once. V gene TRBV2 combines with J gene TRBJ1-1; D uncertain. The sequencing used unstimulated CD8+ T cells sorted from spleen or lymph node cells, collected before intestinal transplant. This sequence originates from a human donor who received an intestinal transplant. CDR3 in amino acids: CASSEEEETEAFF. DNA for the CDR3: TGTGCCAGCAGTGAAGAAGAGGAAACTGAAGCTTTCTTT.